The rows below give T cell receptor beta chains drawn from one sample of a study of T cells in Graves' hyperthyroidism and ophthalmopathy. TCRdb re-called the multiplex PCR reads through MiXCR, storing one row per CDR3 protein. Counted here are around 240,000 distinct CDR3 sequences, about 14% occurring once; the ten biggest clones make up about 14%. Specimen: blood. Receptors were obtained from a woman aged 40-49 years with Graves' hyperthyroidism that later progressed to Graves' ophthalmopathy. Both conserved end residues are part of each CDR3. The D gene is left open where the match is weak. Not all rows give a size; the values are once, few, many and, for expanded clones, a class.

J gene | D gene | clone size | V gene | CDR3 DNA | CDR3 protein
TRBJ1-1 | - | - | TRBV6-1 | TGTGCCAGCAGGGACGCAGGGAATACTGAAGCTTTCTTT | CASRDAGNTEAFF
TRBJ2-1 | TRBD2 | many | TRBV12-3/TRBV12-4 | TGTGCCAGCAGCTTGGACTATCGTAGCGGGAAAATTTTCAATGAGCAGTTCTTC | CASSLDYRSGKIFNEQFF
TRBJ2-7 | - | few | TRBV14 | TGTGCCAGCAGCCAATCCCGTCGTAGTAACAGGGACCACGAGCAGTACTTC | CASSQSRRSNRDHEQYF
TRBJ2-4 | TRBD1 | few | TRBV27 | TGTGCCAGCAGACAGGACAGGTTAAGATGCATTCAGTACTTC | CASRQDRLRCIQYF
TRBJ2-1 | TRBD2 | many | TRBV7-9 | TGTGCCAGCCTAGCGGAAATCAATGAGCAGTTCTTC | CASLAEINEQFF
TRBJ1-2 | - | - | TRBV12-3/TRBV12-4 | TGTGCCAGCAGTTTAGGACGGGTCTATGGCTACACCTTC | CASSLGRVYGYTF
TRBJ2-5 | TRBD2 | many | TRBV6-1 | TGTGCCAGCAGTGAACCGGGACTAGCGGGCGTAGAGACCCAGTACTTC | CASSEPGLAGVETQYF
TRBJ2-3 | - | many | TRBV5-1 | TGCGCCAGCAGCTTGGCGTTGGGAGAAGAGGGAGATACGCAGTATTTT | CASSLALGEEGDTQYF
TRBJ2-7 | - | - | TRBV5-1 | TGCGCCAGCAGCATGGTCGGGAGCTCCTACGAGCAATACTTC | CASSMVGSSYEQYF
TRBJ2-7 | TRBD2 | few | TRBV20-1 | TGCAGTGCGAAAGGACTAGCGGGAGTCTACGAGCAGTACTTC | CSAKGLAGVYEQYF
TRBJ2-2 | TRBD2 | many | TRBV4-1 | TGCGCCAGCAGCCAAGATGTAACGGGAGGGAACACCGGGGAGCTGTTTTTT | CASSQDVTGGNTGELFF
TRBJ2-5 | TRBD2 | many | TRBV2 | TGTGCCAGCAGCCGGAACGGACTAGCGGGAGCAGAGACCCAGTACTTC | CASSRNGLAGAETQYF
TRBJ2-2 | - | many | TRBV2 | TGTGCCAGCAGTGAGAGGTACACCGGGGAGCTGTTTTTT | CASSERYTGELFF
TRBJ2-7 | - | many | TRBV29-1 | TGCAGCGTTGAATGGGGGGCAGGGGGGAACGAGCAGTACTTC | CSVEWGAGGNEQYF
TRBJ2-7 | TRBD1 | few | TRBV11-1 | TGTGCCAGCAGCCCGAGGGGGACAGTCCTCTACGAGCAGTACTTC | CASSPRGTVLYEQYF
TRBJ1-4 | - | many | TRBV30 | TGTGCCTGGAGTTTCGGACAGCTTGCAACTAATGAAAAACTGTTTTTT | CAWSFGQLATNEKLFF
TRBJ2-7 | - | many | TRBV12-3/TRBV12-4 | TGTGCCAGCACCCTTGGCTACCCCTACGAGCAGTACTTC | CASTLGYPYEQYF
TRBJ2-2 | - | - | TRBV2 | TGTGCCAGCAGTGGGACGTGGGCCGGGGAGCTGTTTTTT | CASSGTWAGELFF
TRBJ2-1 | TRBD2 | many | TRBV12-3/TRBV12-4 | TGTGCCAGCAGTCCGAGAGCGGGAGGGGTCGATGAGCAGTTCTTC | CASSPRAGGVDEQFF
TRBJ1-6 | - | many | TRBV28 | TGTGCCAGCAGTTTAGATACATTCCAAAGCTCCTATAATTCACCCCTCCACTTT | CASSLDTFQSSYNSPLHF
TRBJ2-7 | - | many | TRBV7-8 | TGTGCCAGCAGCTTAAGACATTCGTCCTACGAGCAGTACTTC | CASSLRHSSYEQYF
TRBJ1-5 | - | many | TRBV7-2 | TGTGCCAGCAGTGGGGGCAGGGTAGATCAGCCCCAGCATTTT | CASSGGRVDQPQHF
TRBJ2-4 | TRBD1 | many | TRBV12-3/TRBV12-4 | TGTGCCAGCAGTTTAGGGACAGGCACTACCAAAAACATTCAGTACTTC | CASSLGTGTTKNIQYF
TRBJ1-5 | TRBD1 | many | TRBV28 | TGTGCCAGCAGCTCAACAGGGGGGGGAAATCAGCCCCAGCATTTT | CASSSTGGGNQPQHF
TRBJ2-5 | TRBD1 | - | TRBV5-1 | TGCGCCAGCAGCTTGGAAGGACAGGGAATGTCCATCCAAGAGACCCAGTACTTC | CASSLEGQGMSIQETQYF
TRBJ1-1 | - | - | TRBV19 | TGTGCCAGTAGTACAGCAACAGACCCTAGAGAAGCTTTCTTT | CASSTATDPREAFF
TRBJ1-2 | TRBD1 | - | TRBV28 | TGTGCCAGCAGCGAACCTGCCGGGACAGGGGACTTATTCGGCTACACCTTC | CASSEPAGTGDLFGYTF
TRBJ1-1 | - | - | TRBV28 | TGTGCCAGCAGTACAGGTTCCATGAACACTGAAGCTTTCTTT | CASSTGSMNTEAFF
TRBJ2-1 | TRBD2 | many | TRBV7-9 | TGTGCCAGCAGCCCTGAAGGCCTAGCGGGAGTCAATGAGCAGTTCTTC | CASSPEGLAGVNEQFF
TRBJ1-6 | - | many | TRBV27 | TGTGCCAGCGGGCCCGATTTAGGTCTGAGGGCACCCCTCCACTTT | CASGPDLGLRAPLHF
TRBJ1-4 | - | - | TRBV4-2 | TGTGCCAGCAGCCAAGCTCCGGGGGAAAAACTGTTTTTT | CASSQAPGEKLFF
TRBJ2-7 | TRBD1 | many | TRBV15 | TGTGCCACCAGCAGGGGGACAGGGGGCGTCCGAACGCATGCTGAGCAGTACTTC | CATSRGTGGVRTHAEQYF
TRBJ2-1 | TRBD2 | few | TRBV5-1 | TGCGCCAGCAGCCAGGGGGGACTAGCGGGAAGGAATGAGCAGTTCTTC | CASSQGGLAGRNEQFF
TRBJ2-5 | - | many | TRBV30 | TGTGCCTGGAGCCATCCAGGGGCGCGTCGAGAGACCCAGTACTTC | CAWSHPGARRETQYF
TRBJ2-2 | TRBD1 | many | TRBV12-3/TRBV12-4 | TGTGCCAGCAGTCTTCCGGGACAGGCTTTTACCGGGGAGCTGTTTTTT | CASSLPGQAFTGELFF
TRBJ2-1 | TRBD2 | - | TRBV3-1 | TGTGTCAGCAGCCAATTGGGACCCCAGGGAGGGCCTTACAATGAGCAGTTCTTC | CVSSQLGPQGGPYNEQFF
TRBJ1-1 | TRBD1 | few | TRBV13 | TGTGCCAGCAGCAAAGGACAGGTAACTGAAGCTTTCTTT | CASSKGQVTEAFF
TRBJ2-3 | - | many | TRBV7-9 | TGTGCCAGCAGCTTAGATGGGCGTCCAGATACGCAGTATTTT | CASSLDGRPDTQYF
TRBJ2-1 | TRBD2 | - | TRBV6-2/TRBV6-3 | TGTGCCAGCAGTTACTCTTCCGGGACTATCAATGAGCAGTTCTTC | CASSYSSGTINEQFF